This record looks at one TCR beta chain sequence and its context. Its antigen remains unidentified. Base qualities are not provided; no much larger clone lies one nucleotide away. Each collaborating institution followed its own protocols to collect whole blood in K2EDTA tubes. For TCRbeta analysis, collaborators shipped samples as frozen whole blood, isolated PBMCs, or DNA extracted from either of those sample types. CDR1 and CDR2 are read off the germline V gene (reference sequence) as LGHDT and YNNKEL. The CDR3, from cysteine to phenylalanine, totals 15 residues. Only the CDR3 DNA stays, 45 bases, in frame from base 1. The germline ends are 11 bases apart after V is trimmed by 3 bases and J by 0 bases. This entry comes from a study of blood T cell repertoires in COVID-19 (dated by TCRdb to the early 2020s). Regarding the research as a whole: Samples from collaborators originated in the United States, Italy and Spain and spanned both the acute and convalescent phases of COVID-19. The prospective study material was composed of cDNA or gDNA derived from T cells, B-cell-depleted T cells, or PBMCs. The dataset comprised deeply sampled blood TCRbeta repertoires from subjects exposed to, actively infected with, or recovered from COVID-19. The repertoires were made available in a free public database intended to serve as a resource for research on the immune response to SARS-CoV-2. The samples were drawn from the first 160 participants of the ongoing ImmuneRACE study and from under 1,500 subjects provided by 6 global collaborators. Nearly every sample came with metadata listing a de-identified subject ID, COVID-19 status, age in years and sex. Where available, HLA class I and class II types were taken from metadata supplied by the sample provider and were not determined by assay-based typing.

The paper's findings and limits, for the study overall: The amount of clinical and demographic metadata varied by source and participant and was provided uncurated.

TCRbeta CDR3 regions were amplified from genomic DNA by means of the immunoSEQ Assay, a bias-controlled multiplex PCR. Per the source publication's procedure: Within the assay, amplification of reference gene primers was used to estimate how many nucleated cells each sample contained. To quantify the absolute abundance of each unique TCRbeta CDR3 rearrangement, sequence reads were collapsed and filtered. For each sample, productive Simpson clonality was calculated as the square root of Simpson's diversity index over productive rearrangements. TCRdb carries this immuneACCESS record with in-frame sequences only. Its versions omit some clonotypes, under half of them owing to an unresolved V gene in the studies checked, with the rest unexplained. Clonal size and the V and J genes are those of that table, whereas D and trimming came from the DNA. This sample gives over 130,000 clones in total; roughly 88% of them show up just once. 10% to 13% of the sample lies in the top ten.

The TCR originated in a man in his 60s with active or convalescent COVID-19. Sequenced material: peripheral blood. The chain links TRBV3-1 (or the pseudogene TRBV3-2) with TRBJ1-2; the D gene remains uncertain. The DNA sequence is TGTGCCAGCAGCCACTTTGAGGGAACTAACTATGGCTACACCTTC. This yields the protein CASSHFEGTNYGYTF.